The clone carrying this T cell receptor (beta chain) has only one observation. Methods used by the authors: Quantification of nucleated cells was approximated via reference gene primer amplification. Some clones are missing from TCRdb's copy, which holds only in-frame ones; the method was immunoSEQ multiplex PCR. From that table come the V and J calls and clone size; the DNA was used to work out D and trimming. The sample records a few hundred thousand clones, approximately 84% being singletons. The data derive from a study of blood T cell repertoires in COVID-19. Participants reported their clinical history, and cohort assignment relied on those reports. Germline V gives CDR1 MGHRA, CDR2 YSYEKL. Losses at the gene ends were 7 bases for V and 4 bases for J; bases not matched to a gene: 7. The CDR3 runs to 14 residues.

The chain couples TRBV4-1 to TRBJ2-1; 7 bases are shared with TRBD1. The receptor comes from a woman in her 30s who had recovered from COVID-19. The sequencing sample was made of PBMCs or T cells enriched from blood (not recorded which). This CDR3 reads CASTPPGQYNEQFF. The CDR3 DNA follows: TGCGCCAGCACCCCACCGGGACAGTACAATGAGCAGTTCTTC.